This TCR beta chain appears in the sequencing data of a study of cytomegalovirus exposure and HLA in healthy donors. Notes on the study in general: The study labeled 170 or so TCR beta chains cytomegalovirus-associated. A highly shared variant cluster was judged a likely technical artifact. TCR beta V- and J-gene trimming was later associated with a missense DCLRE1C variant. In a later analysis, productive TCRs from donors in an Asian-associated ancestry cluster reportedly carried fewer N-insertions than the cohort mean.

V was cut by 0 bases and J by 0 bases, with 10 bases left in between. This CDR3 has 16 amino acids. Germline V CDR1 and CDR2: SGDLS, YYNGEE. PCR used 60 Vbeta primers and 13 Jbeta primers. Sequenced by immunoSEQ multiplex PCR; TCRdb stores in-frame clones only, minus some. The sample includes around 130,000 clones, about 82% of them seen just once. Worth noting for this clone: Its specificity is unknown.

This clonotype originated in a man aged 30 to 39 in good health and CMV-seronegative. The gene calls are TRBV9 and TRBJ2-1, with D maybe TRBD1 (6 bases). Sequenced material: PBMCs. As DNA, the CDR3 is TGTGCCAGCAGCGTAGATTCAGGGGTCTCCTACAATGAGCAGTTCTTC. Encoded protein: CASSVDSGVSYNEQFF.